The source of this T cell receptor (beta chain) is a study of blood T cell repertoires in COVID-19. Study overall: Sites in the United States, Italy and Spain provided acute and convalescent COVID-19 samples. T cells, B-cell-depleted T cells, or PBMCs provided the cDNA or gDNA that served as material.

The authors' processing: Estimation of nucleated cell counts was performed using reference gene primer amplification. Clones were sequenced by immunoSEQ multiplex PCR, and TCRdb holds only the in-frame ones, with some missing. The D gene and trimming were derived from the DNA, and the V and J assignments and clone size from that table. The sample shows approximately 140,000 clones, 80% to 90% of them seen only once. This receptor was identified in a man aged 45-60 years with active or convalescent COVID-19. Sample: peripheral blood.

The CDR3 region has the DNA TGCGCCAGCAGCTCGGGTACAGGGTTTCAAGAGACCCAGTACTTC. This encodes CASSSGTGFQETQYF. J is TRBJ2-5 and V is TRBV5-1; a possible D gene is TRBD1 (6 bases). The CDR3 has 15 residues. V lost 3 bases and J lost 2, with 14 bases in between. Per the germline V gene, CDR1 is SGHRS and CDR2 is YFSETQ.